This TCR beta chain came from a study of CD8 T cells in ankylosing spondylitis. Germline V gene lookup returns CDR1 SGHTA and CDR2 FQGNSA. Trimming stripped 5 bases from V and 7 bases from J, with 10 bases between. CDR3 length equals 12 residues. Using its own MiXCR run on the 5' RACE reads, TCRdb lists one record per CDR3 protein. The data contain 350,000 or so distinct CDR3 sequences, roughly 14% of them singletons. The sequence was collected from a male donor with ankylosing spondylitis or in good health (not recorded which). The genes are TRBV7-2 and TRBJ2-3; no clear D gene. The sequencing sample was made of blood, either unsorted or a sorted T cell fraction (not recorded which). The CDR3 DNA follows: TGTGCCAGCAGCCTAGACCGTAATACGCAGTATTTT. This sequence encodes CASSLDRNTQYF.